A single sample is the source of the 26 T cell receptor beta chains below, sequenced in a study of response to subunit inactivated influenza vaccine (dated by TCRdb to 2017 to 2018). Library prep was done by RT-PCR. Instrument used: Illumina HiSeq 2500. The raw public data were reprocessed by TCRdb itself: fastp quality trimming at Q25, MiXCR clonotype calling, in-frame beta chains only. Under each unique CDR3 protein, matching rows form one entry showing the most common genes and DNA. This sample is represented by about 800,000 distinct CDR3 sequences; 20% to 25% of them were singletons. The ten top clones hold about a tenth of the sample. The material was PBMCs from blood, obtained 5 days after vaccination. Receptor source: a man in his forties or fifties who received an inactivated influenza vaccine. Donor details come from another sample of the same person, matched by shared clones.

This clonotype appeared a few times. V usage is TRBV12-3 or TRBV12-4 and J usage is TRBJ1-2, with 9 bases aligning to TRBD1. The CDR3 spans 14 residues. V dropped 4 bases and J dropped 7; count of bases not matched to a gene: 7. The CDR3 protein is CASSSGQGLSGYTF. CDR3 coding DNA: TGTGCCAGCAGTTCAGGACAGGGGCTGTCTGGCTACACCTTC.

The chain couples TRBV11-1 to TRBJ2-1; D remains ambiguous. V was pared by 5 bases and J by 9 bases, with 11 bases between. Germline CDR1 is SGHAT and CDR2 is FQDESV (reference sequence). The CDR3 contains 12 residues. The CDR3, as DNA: TGTGCCAGCAGCCCCCTGCCGGGTGAGCAGTTCTTC. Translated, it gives CASSPLPGEQFF.

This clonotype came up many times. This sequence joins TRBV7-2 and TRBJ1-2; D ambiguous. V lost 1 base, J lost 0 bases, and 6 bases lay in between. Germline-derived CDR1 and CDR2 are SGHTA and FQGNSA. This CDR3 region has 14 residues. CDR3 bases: TGTGCCAGCAGCTTAGGTTCACCTAACTATGGCTACACCTTC. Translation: CASSLGSPNYGYTF.

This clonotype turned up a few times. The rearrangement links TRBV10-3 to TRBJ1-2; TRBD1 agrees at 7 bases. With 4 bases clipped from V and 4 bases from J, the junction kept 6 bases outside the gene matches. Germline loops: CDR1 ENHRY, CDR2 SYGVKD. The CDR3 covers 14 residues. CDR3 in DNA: TGTGCCATCAGTGCAGGGGGGCACTTCTATGGCTACACCTTC. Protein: CAISAGGHFYGYTF.

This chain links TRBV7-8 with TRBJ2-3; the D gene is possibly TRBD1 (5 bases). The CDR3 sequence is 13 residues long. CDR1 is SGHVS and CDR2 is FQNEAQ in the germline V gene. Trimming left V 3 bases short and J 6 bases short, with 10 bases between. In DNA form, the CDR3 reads TGTGCCAGCAGCTTGGATCCAGGGGATACGCAGTATTTT. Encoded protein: CASSLDPGDTQYF.

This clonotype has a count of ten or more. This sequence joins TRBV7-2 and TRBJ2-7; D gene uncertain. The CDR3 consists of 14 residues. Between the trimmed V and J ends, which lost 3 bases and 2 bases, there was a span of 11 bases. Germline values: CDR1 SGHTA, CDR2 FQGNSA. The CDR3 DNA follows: TGTGCCAGCAGCTTCCCCCCTCAAACCTACGAGCAGTACTTC. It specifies CASSFPPQTYEQYF.

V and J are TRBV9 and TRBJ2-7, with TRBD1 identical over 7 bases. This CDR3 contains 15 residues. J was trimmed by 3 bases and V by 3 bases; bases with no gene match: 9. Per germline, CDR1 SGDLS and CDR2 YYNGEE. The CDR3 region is CASSAGVQGNYEQYF. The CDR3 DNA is TGTGCCAGCAGCGCCGGAGTACAGGGGAACTACGAGCAGTACTTC.

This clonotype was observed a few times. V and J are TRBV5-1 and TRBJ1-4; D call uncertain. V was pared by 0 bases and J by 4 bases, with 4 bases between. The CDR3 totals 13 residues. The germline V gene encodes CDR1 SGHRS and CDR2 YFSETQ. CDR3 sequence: CASSLGLNEKLFF. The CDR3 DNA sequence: TGCGCCAGCAGCTTGGGCCTTAATGAAAAACTGTTTTTT.

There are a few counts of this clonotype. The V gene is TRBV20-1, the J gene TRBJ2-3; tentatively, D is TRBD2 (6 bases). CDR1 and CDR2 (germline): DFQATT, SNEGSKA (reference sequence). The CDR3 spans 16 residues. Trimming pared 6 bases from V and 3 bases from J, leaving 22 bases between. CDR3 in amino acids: CSAITGLPDHTDTQYF. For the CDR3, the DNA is TGCAGTGCGATCACGGGACTCCCGGACCATACAGATACGCAGTATTTT.

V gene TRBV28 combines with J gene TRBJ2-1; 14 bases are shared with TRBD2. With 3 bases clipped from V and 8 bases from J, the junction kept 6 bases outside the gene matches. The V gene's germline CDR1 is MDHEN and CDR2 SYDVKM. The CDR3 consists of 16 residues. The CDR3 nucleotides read TGTGCCAGCAGTTTTCCGACTAGCGGGGGGGCGCATGAGCAGTTCTTC. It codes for CASSFPTSGGAHEQFF.

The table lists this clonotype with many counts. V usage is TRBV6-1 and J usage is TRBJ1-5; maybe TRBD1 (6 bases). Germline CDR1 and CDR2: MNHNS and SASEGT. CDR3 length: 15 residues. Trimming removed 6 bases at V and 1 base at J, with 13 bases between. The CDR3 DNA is TGTGCCAGCAGCCGGCAAACAGGGAGCAATCAGCCCCAGCATTTT. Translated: CASSRQTGSNQPQHF.

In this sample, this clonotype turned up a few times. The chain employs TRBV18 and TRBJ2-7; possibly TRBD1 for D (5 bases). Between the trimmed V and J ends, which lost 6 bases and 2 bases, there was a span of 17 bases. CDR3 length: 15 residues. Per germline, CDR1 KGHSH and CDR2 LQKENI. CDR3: CASSSNPDRTYEQYF. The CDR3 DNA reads TGTGCCAGCTCTTCCAATCCAGACAGAACCTACGAGCAGTACTTC.

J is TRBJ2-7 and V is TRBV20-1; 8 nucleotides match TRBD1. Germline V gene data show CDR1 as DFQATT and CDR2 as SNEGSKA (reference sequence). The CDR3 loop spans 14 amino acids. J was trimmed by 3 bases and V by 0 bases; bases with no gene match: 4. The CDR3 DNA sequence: TGCAGTGCTAGAGATCCAGGGGGCAGCTACGAGCAGTACTTC. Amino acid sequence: CSARDPGGSYEQYF.

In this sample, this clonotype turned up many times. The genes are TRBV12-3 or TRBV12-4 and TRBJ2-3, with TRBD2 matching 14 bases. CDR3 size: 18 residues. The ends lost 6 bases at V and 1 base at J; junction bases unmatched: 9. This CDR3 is CASSKRLAGGPGTDTQYF. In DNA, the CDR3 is TGTGCCAGCAGCAAGCGACTAGCGGGGGGGCCGGGCACAGATACGCAGTATTTT.

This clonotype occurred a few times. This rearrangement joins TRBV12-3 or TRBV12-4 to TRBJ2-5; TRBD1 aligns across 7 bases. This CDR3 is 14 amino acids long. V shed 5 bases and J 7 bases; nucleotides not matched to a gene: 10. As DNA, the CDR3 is TGTGCCAGCAGTCAGGACAGGCGAGGGAGGACCCAGTACTTC. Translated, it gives CASSQDRRGRTQYF.

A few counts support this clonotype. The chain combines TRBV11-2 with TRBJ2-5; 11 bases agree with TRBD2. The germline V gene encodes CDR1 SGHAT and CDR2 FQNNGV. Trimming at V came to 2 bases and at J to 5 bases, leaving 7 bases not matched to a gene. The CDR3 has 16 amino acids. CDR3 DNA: TGTGCCAGCAGCTTACTCTTAGCGGGGGGGGTGGAGACCCAGTACTTC. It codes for CASSLLLAGGVETQYF.

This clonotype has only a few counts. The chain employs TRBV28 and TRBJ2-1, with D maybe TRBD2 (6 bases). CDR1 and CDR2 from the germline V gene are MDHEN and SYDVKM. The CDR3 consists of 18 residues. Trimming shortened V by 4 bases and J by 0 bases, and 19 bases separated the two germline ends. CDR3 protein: CASSSLSGSEGSYNEQFF. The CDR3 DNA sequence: TGTGCCAGCAGTTCCCTTAGCGGTTCCGAAGGCTCCTACAATGAGCAGTTCTTC.

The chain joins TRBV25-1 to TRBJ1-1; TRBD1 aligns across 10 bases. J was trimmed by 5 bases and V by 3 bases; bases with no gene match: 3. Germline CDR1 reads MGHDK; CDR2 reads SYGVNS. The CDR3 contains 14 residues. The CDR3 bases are TGTGCCAGCAGTGAGGGGGACAGGGGAACTGAAGCTTTCTTT. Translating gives CASSEGDRGTEAFF.

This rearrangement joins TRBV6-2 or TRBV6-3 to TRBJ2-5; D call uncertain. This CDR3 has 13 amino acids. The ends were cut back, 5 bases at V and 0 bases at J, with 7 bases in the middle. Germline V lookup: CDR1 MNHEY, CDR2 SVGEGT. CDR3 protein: CASSQTNQETQYF. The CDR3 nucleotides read TGTGCCAGCAGTCAGACCAACCAAGAGACCCAGTACTTC.

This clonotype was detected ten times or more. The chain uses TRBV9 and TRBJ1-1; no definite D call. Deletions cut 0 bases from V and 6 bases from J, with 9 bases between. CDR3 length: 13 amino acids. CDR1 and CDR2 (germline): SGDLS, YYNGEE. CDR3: CASSVVPGSEAFF. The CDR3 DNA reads TGTGCCAGCAGCGTAGTTCCGGGATCTGAAGCTTTCTTT.

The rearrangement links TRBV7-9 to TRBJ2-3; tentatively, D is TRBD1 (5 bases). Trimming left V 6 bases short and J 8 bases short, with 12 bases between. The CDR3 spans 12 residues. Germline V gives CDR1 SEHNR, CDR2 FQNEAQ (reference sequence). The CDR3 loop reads CASSLGRGTQYF. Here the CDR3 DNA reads TGTGCCAGCAGTTTGGGGCGAGGTACGCAGTATTTT.

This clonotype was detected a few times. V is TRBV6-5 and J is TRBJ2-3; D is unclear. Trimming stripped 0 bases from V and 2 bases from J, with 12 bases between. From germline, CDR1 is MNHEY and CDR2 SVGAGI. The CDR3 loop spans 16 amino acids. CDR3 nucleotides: TGTGCCAGCAGTTACTCGAGCGCGAGTAACACAGATACGCAGTATTTT. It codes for CASSYSSASNTDTQYF.

CDR3 protein: CATSDPRQGGEKLFF. CDR3 nucleotides: TGTGCCACCAGTGATCCGCGACAGGGGGGTGAAAAACTGTTTTTT. This rearrangement joins TRBV24-1 to TRBJ1-4, with TRBD1 matching 9 bases. The length of the CDR3 is 15 residues. V was pared by 3 bases and J by 7 bases, with 5 bases of the junction left unmatched. Germline CDR1 KGHDR, CDR2 SFDVKD.

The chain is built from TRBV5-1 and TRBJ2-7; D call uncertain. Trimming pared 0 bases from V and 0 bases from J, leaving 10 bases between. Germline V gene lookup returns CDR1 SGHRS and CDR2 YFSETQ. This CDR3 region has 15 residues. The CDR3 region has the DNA TGCGCCAGCAGCTTGGCAATTGGCAGCTCCTACGAGCAGTACTTC. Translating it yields CASSLAIGSSYEQYF.

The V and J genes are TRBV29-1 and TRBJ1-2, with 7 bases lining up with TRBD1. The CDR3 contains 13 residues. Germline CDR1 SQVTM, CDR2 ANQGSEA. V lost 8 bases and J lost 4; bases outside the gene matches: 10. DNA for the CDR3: TGCAGCACATCTAGAGGGGGCAGCTATGGCTACACCTTC. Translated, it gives CSTSRGGSYGYTF. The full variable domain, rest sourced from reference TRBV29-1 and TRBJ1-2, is SAVISQKPSRDICQRGTSLTIQCQVDSQVTMMFWYRQQPGQSLTLIATANQGSEATYESGFVIDKFPISRPNLTFSTLTVSNMSPEDSSIYLCSTSRGGSYGYTFGSGTRLTVV.

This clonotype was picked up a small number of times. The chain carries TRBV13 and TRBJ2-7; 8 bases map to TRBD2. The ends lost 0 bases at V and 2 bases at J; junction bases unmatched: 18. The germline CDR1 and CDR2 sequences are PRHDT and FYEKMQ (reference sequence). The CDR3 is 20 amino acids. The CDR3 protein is CASSLGPPQREKISAYEQYF. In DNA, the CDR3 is TGTGCCAGCAGCTTAGGCCCTCCTCAGCGGGAGAAGATAAGCGCCTACGAGCAGTACTTC.